Here is one T cell receptor (beta chain) with its context. Antigen specificity is unknown. Trimming removed 3 bases at V and 5 bases at J, with 14 bases between. The CDR3 is 14 residues long. Germline values: CDR1 SQVTM, CDR2 ANQGSEA. The data stem from a study of T cells in localized non-small cell lung cancer. Overall study findings and caveats: Those with higher blood T cell density had longer overall survival.

TCRdb keeps only in-frame clones here, not all; method: immunoSEQ multiplex PCR. Here the sample spans about 1,800 clones, approximately 31% being singletons. This specimen consisted of normal lung tissue next to the tumor, obtained before any cancer treatment. The source of this sequence is a woman aged 40-75 years with stage I lung adenocarcinoma. The chain links TRBV29-1 to TRBJ2-1; D tentatively reads TRBD1 or TRBD2 (6 bases each). As DNA, the CDR3 is TGCAGCGTTGAGGGGGGCCGAAATGACAATGAGCAGTTCTTC. Protein: CSVEGGRNDNEQFF.